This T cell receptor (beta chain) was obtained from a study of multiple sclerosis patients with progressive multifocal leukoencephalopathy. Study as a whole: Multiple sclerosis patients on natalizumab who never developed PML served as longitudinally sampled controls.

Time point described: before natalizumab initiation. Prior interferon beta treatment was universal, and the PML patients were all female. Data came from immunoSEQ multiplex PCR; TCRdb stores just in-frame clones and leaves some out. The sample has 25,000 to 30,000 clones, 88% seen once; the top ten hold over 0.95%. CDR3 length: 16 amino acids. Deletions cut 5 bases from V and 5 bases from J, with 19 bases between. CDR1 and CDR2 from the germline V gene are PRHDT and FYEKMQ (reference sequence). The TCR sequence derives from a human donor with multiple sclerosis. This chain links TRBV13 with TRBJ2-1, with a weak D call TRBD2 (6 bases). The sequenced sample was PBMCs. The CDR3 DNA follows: TGTGCCAGCAGCCCTCGGGGACTCGCGGGCCACAATGAGCAGTTCTTC. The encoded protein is CASSPRGLAGHNEQFF. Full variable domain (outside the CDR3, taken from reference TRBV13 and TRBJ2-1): AAGVIQSPRHLIKEKRETATLKCYPIPRHDTVYWYQQGPGQDPQFLISFYEKMQSDKGSIPDRFSAQQFSDYHSELNMSSLELGDSALYFCASSPRGLAGHNEQFFGPGTRLTVL.